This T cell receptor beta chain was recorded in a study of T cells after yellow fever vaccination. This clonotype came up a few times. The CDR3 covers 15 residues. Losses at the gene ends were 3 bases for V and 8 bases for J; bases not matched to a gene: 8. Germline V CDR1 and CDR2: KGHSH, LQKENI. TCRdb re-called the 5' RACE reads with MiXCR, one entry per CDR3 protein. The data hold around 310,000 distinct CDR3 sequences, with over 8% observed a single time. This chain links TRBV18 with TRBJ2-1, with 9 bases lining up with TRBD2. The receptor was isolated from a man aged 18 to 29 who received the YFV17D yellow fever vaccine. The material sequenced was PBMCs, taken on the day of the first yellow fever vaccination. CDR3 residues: CASSPAQRGAYEQFF. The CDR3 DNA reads TGTGCCAGCTCACCTGCCCAGCGGGGGGCATATGAGCAGTTCTTC. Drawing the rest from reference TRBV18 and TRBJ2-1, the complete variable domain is NAGVMQNPRHLVRRRGQEARLRCSPMKGHSHVYWYRQLPEEGLKFMVYLQKENIIDESGMPKERFSAEFPKEGPSILRIQQVVRGDSAAYFCASSPAQRGAYEQFFGPGTRLTVL.